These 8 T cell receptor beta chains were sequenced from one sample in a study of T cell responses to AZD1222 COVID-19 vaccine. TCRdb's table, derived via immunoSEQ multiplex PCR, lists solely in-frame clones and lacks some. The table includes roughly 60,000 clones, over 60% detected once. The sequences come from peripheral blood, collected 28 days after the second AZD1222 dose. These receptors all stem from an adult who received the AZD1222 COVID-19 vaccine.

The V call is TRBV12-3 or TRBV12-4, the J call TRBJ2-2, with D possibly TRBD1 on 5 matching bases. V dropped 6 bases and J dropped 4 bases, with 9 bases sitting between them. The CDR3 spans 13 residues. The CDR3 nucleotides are TGTGCCAGCAGCCCAGGGCTCACCGGGGAGCTGTTTTTT. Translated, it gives CASSPGLTGELFF.

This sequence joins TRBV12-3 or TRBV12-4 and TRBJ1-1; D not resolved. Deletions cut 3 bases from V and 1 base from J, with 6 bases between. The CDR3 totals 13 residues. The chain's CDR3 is CASSFIGNTEAFF. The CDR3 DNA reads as TGTGCCAGCAGTTTCATAGGGAACACTGAAGCTTTCTTT.

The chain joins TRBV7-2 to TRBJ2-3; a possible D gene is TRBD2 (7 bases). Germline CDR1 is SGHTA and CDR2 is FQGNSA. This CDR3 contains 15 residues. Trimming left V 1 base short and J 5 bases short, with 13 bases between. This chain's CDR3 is CASSLGGGARDTQYF. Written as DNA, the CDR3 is TGTGCCAGCAGCTTAGGAGGGGGGGCAAGAGATACGCAGTATTTT.

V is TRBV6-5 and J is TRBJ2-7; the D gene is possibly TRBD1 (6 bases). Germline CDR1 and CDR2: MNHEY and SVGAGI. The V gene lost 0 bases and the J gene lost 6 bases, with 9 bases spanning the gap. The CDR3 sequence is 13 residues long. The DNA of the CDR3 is TGTGCCAGCAGTTACTCGGGGGCAGGCGAGCAGTACTTC. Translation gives CASSYSGAGEQYF.

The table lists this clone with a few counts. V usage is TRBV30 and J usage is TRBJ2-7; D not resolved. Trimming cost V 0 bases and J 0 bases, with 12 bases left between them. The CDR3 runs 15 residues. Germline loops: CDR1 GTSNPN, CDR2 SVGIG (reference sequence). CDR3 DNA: TGTGCCTGGAGTGTACCCGACTGGAGCTCCTACGAGCAGTACTTC. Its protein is CAWSVPDWSSYEQYF. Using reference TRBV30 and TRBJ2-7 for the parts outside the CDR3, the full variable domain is SQTIHQWPATLVQPVGSPLSLECTVEGTSNPNLYWYRQAAGRGLQLLFYSVGIGQISSEVPQNLSASRPQDRQFILSSKKLLLSDSGFYLCAWSVPDWSSYEQYFGPGTRLTVT.

CDR3 loop: CASSLEQGNTEAFF. The CDR3 coding sequence is TGCGCCAGCAGCTTGGAACAGGGGAACACTGAAGCTTTCTTT. The chain joins TRBV5-1 to TRBJ1-1; possibly TRBD1 for D (6 bases). V was trimmed by 0 bases and J by 1 base, leaving 7 bases between them. The CDR3 length is 14 residues. CDR1 and CDR2 from the germline V gene are SGHRS and YFSETQ.

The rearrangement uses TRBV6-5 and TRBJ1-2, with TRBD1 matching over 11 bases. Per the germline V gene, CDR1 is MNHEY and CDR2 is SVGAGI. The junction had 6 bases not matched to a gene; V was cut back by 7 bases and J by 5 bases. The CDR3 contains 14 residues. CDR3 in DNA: TGTGCCAGCACCGGACAGGGGGCGAGTTATGGCTACACCTTC. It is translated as CASTGQGASYGYTF.

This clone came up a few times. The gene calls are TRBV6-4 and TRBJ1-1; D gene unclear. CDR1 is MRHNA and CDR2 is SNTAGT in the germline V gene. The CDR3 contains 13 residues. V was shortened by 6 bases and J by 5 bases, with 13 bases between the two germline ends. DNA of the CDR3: TGTGCCAGCAGCCCAACAGTAGCGACTGAAGCTTTCTTT. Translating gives CASSPTVATEAFF.